This T cell receptor (beta chain) was retrieved from a study of OX40 agonist ivuxolimab in advanced cancers. Study-wide results and limits: Blood T cells, both CD4+ and CD8+, expanded clonally by week 6 at 0.1 to 3.0 mg/kg.

The repertoire was sequenced with immunoSEQ multiplex PCR; TCRdb's copy has only in-frame clones and lacks some. The sample contains approximately 92,000 clones, roughly 95% of which appear only once. A word on this clone: Its antigen remains unidentified.

Germline V CDR1 and CDR2: LNHDA, SQIVND (reference sequence). V was shortened by 1 base and J by 5 bases, with 12 bases between the two germline ends. CDR3 length equals 14 residues. The receptor's source is an adult with an advanced solid tumor such as melanoma, head and neck, liver or kidney cancer. Material: CD4+ or CD8+ T cells sorted from blood, obtained in a trial of the OX40 agonist ivuxolimab. The chain is built from TRBV19 and TRBJ2-7; possible D gene TRBD2, 7 bases. CDR3 bases: TGTGCCAGTAGTATAGGGGGGGGCACGAACGAGCAGTACTTC. It translates to CASSIGGGTNEQYF.